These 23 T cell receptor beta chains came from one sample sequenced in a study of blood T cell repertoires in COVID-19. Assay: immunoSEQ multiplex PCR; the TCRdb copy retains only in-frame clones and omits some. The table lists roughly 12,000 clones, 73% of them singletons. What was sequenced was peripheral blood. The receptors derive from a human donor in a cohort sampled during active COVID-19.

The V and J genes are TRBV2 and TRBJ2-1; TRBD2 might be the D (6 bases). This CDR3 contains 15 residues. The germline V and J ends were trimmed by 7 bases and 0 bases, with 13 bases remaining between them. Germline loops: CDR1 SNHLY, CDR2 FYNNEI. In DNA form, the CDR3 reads TGTGCCAGCACTACCGGGACTTCCTCCTACAATGAGCAGTTCTTC. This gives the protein CASTTGTSSYNEQFF. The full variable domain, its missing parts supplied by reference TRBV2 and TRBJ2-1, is EPEVTQTPSHQVTQMGQEVILRCVPISNHLYFYWYRQILGQKVEFLVSFYNNEISEKSEIFDDQFSVERPDGSNFTLKIRSTKLEDSAMYFCASTTGTSSYNEQFFGPGTRLTVL.

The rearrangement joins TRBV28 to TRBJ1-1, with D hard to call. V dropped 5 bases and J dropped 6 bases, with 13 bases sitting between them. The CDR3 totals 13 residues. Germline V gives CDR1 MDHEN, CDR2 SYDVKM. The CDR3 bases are TGTGCCAGCAGTGGCTCTTGGAGGGCTGAAGCTTTCTTT. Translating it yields CASSGSWRAEAFF.

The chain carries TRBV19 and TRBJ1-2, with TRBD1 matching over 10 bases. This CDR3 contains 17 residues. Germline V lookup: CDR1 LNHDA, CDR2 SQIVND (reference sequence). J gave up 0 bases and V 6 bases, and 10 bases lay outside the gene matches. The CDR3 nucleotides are TGTGCCAGTAGGGCCGGGACAGGGGCCCTAGCTAACTATGGCTACACCTTC. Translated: CASRAGTGALANYGYTF.

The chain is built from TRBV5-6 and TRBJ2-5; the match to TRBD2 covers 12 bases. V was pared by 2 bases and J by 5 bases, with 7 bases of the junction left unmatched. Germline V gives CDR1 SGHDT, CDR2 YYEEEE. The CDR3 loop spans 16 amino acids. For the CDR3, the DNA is TGTGCCAGCAGCTTAGGGACTAGCGGGTCGGGGGAGACCCAGTACTTC. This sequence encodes CASSLGTSGSGETQYF.

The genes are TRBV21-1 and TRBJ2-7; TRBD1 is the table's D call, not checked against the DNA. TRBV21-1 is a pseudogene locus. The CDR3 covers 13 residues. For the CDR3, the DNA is TGTGCCACGGGGGGGACAGGGCTCTACGAGCAGTACTTC. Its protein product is CATGGTGLYEQYF.

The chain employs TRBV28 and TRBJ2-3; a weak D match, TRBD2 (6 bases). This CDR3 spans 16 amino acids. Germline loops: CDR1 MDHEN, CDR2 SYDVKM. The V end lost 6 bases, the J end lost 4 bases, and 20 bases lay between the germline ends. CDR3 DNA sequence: TGTGCCAGCAGCCCCTCAGACGGGAGATCGGCAGATACGCAGTATTTT. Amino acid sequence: CASSPSDGRSADTQYF.

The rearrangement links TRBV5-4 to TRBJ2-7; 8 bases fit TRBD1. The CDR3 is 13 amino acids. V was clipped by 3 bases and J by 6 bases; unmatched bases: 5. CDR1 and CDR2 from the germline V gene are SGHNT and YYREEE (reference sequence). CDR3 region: CASSSGQVPEQYF. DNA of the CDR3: TGTGCCAGCAGCTCGGGACAGGTCCCCGAGCAGTACTTC.

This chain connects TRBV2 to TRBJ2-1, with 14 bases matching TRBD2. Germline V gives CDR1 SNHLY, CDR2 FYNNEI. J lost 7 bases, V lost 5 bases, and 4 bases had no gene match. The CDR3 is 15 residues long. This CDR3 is CASSRLAGGQNEQFF. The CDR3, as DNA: TGTGCCAGCAGTCGACTAGCGGGGGGGCAGAATGAGCAGTTCTTC. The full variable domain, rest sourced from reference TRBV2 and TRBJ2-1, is EPEVTQTPSHQVTQMGQEVILRCVPISNHLYFYWYRQILGQKVEFLVSFYNNEISEKSEIFDDQFSVERPDGSNFTLKIRSTKLEDSAMYFCASSRLAGGQNEQFFGPGTRLTVL.

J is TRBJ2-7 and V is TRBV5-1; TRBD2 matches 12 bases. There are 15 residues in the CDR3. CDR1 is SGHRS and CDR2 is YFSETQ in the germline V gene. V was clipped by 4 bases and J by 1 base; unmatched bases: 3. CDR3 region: CASSRTSGASYEQYF. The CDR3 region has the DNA TGCGCCAGCAGCCGGACTAGCGGGGCTTCCTACGAGCAGTACTTC.

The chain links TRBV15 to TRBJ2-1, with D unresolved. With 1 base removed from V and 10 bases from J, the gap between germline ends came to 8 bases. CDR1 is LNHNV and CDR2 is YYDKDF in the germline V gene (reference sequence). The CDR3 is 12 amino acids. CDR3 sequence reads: CATSRVGREQFF. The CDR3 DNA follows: TGTGCCACCAGCAGAGTAGGCAGGGAGCAGTTCTTC.

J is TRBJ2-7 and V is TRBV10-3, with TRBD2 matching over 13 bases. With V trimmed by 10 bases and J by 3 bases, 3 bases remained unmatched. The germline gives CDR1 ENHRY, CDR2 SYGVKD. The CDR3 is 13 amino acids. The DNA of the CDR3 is TGTGCCACCCGACTAGCGGGAGGCTACGAGCAGTACTTC. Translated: CATRLAGGYEQYF.

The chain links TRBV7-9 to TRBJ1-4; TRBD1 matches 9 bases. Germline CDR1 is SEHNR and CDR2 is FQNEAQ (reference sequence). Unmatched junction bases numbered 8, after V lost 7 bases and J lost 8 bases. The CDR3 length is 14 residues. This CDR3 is CASKGDRVNEKLFF. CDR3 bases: TGTGCCAGCAAAGGGGACAGGGTAAACGAAAAACTGTTTTTT.

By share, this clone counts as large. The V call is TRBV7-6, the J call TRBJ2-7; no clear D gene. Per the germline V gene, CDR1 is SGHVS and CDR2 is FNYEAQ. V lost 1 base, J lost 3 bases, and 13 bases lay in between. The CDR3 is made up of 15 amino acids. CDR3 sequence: CASSLELGRHYEQYF. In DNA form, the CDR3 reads TGTGCCAGCAGCTTAGAGCTGGGCAGGCACTACGAGCAGTACTTC.

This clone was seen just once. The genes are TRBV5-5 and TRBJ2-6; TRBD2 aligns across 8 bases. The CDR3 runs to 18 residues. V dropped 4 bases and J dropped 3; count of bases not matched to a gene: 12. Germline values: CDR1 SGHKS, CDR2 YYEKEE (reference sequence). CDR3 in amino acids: CASSPGVAGGYGANVLTF. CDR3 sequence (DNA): TGTGCCAGCAGCCCTGGGGTCGCGGGGGGCTATGGGGCCAACGTCCTGACTTTC.

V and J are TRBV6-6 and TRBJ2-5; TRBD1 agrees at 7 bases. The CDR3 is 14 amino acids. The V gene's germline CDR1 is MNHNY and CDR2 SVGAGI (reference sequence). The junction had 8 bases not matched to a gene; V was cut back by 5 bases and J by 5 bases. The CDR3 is CASSRPGQRETQYF. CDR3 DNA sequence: TGTGCCAGCAGTCGACCGGGACAGCGGGAGACCCAGTACTTC.

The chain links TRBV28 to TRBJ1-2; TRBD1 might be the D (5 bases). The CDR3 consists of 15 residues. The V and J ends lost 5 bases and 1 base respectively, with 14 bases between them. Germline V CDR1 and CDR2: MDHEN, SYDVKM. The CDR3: CASSPGRTNNYGYTF. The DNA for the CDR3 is TGTGCCAGCAGTCCCGGGCGGACAAATAACTATGGCTACACCTTC.

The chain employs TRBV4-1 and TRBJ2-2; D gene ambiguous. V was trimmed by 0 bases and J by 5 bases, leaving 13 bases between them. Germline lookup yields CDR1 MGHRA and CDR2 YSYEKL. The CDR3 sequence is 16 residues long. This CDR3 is CASSQEIGRVTGELFF. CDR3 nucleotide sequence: TGCGCCAGCAGCCAAGAAATCGGCCGGGTAACCGGGGAGCTGTTTTTT.

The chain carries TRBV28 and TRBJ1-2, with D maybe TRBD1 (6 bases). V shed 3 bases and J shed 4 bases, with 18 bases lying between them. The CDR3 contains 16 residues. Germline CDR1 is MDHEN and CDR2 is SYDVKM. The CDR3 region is CASSLGAFAGGYGYTF. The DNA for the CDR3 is TGTGCCAGCAGTTTGGGGGCCTTCGCCGGCGGCTATGGCTACACCTTC.

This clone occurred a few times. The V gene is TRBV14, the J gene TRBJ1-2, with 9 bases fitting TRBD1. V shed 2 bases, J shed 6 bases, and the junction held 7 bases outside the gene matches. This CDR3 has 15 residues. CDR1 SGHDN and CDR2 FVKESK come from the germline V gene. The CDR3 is CASSQLDRGSHGYTF. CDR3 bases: TGTGCCAGCAGCCAACTGGACAGGGGAAGCCATGGCTACACCTTC.

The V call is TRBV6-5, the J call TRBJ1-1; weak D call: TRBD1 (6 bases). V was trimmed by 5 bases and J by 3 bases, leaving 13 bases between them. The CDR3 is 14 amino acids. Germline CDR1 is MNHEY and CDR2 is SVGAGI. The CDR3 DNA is TGTGCCAGCAGTAATACAGGGCGGGACACTGAAGCTTTCTTT. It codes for CASSNTGRDTEAFF.

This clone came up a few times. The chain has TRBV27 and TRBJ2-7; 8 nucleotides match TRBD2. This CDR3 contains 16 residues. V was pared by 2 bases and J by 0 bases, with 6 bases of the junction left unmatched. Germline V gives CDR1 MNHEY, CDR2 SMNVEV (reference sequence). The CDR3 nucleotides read TGTGCCAGCAGTTTACACTCGCGGGGGGCCTCCTACGAGCAGTACTTC. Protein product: CASSLHSRGASYEQYF.

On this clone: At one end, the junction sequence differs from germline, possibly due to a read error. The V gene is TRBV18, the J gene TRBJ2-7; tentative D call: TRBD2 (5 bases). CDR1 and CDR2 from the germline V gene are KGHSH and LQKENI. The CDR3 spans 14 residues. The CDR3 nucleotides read TGTGCCAGCTCCCCACGGGGAGACGGGAACGAGCAGTACTTC. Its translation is CASSPRGDGNEQYF. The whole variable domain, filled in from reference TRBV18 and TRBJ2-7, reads NAGVMQNPRHLVRRRGQEARLRCSPMKGHSHVYWYRQLPEEGLKFMVYLQKENIIDESGMPKERFSAEFPKEGPSILRIQQVVRGDSAAYFCASSPRGDGNEQYFGPGTRLTVT.

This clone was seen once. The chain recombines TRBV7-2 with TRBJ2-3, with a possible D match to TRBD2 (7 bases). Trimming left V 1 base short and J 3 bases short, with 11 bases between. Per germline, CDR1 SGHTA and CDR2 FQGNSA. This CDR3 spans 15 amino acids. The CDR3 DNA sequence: TGTGCCAGCAGCTTAGTGAGGGGGGGTACAGATACGCAGTATTTT. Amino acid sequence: CASSLVRGGTDTQYF. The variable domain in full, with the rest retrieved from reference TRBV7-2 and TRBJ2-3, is GAGVSQSPSNKVTEKGKDVELRCDPISGHTALYWYRQSLGQGLEFLIYFQGNSAPDKSGLPSDRFSAERTGGSVSTLTIQRTQQEDSAVYLCASSLVRGGTDTQYFGPGTRLTVL.